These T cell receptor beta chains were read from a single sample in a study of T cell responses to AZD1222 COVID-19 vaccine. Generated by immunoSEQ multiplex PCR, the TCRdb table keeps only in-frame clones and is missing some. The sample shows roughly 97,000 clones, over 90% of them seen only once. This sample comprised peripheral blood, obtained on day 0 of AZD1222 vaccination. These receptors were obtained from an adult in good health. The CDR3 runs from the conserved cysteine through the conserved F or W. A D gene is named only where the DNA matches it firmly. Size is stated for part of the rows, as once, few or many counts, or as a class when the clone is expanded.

CDR3 DNA: TGTGCCAGCAGCCCGGGCGACTGGGAGTCACCCCTCCACTTT
CDR3 protein: CASSPGDWESPLHF
clone size: -
D gene: -
V gene: TRBV7-8
J gene: TRBJ1-6

CDR3 DNA: TGTGCCAGCAGCTTAAGAACTAGCAGCAATGAGCAGTTCTTC
CDR3 protein: CASSLRTSSNEQFF
clone size: -
D gene: -
V gene: TRBV7-3
J gene: TRBJ2-1

CDR3 DNA: TGTGCCAGCGGCCCCCTCGCAGGGCATACTGAAGCTTTCTTT
CDR3 protein: CASGPLAGHTEAFF
clone size: -
D gene: -
V gene: TRBV6-2/TRBV6-3
J gene: TRBJ1-1

CDR3 DNA: TGTGCCAGCAGCTTGGCAGGACTAGCGGGCGAGCAGTACTTC
CDR3 protein: CASSLAGLAGEQYF
clone size: -
D gene: TRBD2
V gene: TRBV5-6
J gene: TRBJ2-7

CDR3 DNA: TGTGCCAGTAGTATAGATCGAGCCTCCTACAATGAGCAGTTCTTC
CDR3 protein: CASSIDRASYNEQFF
clone size: -
D gene: -
V gene: TRBV19
J gene: TRBJ2-1

CDR3 DNA: TGTGCCAGCAGCAGAGGGGTAGCGGGAAACAAAAACATTCAGTACTTC
CDR3 protein: CASSRGVAGNKNIQYF
clone size: -
D gene: TRBD2
V gene: TRBV7-8
J gene: TRBJ2-4

CDR3 DNA: TGTGCCATCATTAAAACCTACGAGCAGTACTTC
CDR3 protein: CAIIKTYEQYF
clone size: few
D gene: -
V gene: TRBV10-3
J gene: TRBJ2-7

CDR3 DNA: TGTGCCAGTAGTAAGTCCCTACTACTCAATGAGCAGTTCTTC
CDR3 protein: CASSKSLLLNEQFF
clone size: once
D gene: -
V gene: TRBV19
J gene: TRBJ2-1

CDR3 DNA: TGTGCCAGCAGTTTAGGGGGAGGGCCTTCCGAGCAGTACTTC
CDR3 protein: CASSLGGGPSEQYF
clone size: -
D gene: TRBD2
V gene: TRBV27
J gene: TRBJ2-7

CDR3 DNA: TGTGCCAGCAACCGGGACAGGGGTGAAAAACTGTTTTTT
CDR3 protein: CASNRDRGEKLFF
clone size: -
D gene: TRBD1
V gene: TRBV2
J gene: TRBJ1-4

CDR3 DNA: TGTGCCAGCAGCTTGAAAGGAAACACTGAAGCTTTCTTT
CDR3 protein: CASSLKGNTEAFF
clone size: medium-sized
D gene: -
V gene: TRBV5-4
J gene: TRBJ1-1

CDR3 DNA: TGTGCCAGCAGCAAGGGCCAGATAAATACGCAGTATTTT
CDR3 protein: CASSKGQINTQYF
clone size: -
D gene: -
V gene: TRBV11-3
J gene: TRBJ2-3

CDR3 DNA: TGTGCCAGCAGTGAAAAGCTTAATCAGCCCCAGCATTTT
CDR3 protein: CASSEKLNQPQHF
clone size: -
D gene: -
V gene: TRBV2
J gene: TRBJ1-5

CDR3 DNA: TGTGCCAGCAGCCAAGGAACAGGGACTCCGAACACCGGGGAGCTGTTTTTT
CDR3 protein: CASSQGTGTPNTGELFF
clone size: -
D gene: -
V gene: TRBV4-2
J gene: TRBJ2-2

CDR3 DNA: TGTGCCAGCACCCAGGGGGCTGAAGCTTTCTTT
CDR3 protein: CASTQGAEAFF
clone size: -
D gene: TRBD1
V gene: TRBV6-5
J gene: TRBJ1-1

CDR3 DNA: TGTGCCAGCAGTAGCGGGATGGCGGGTAATGAGCAGTTCTTC
CDR3 protein: CASSSGMAGNEQFF
clone size: -
D gene: TRBD2
V gene: TRBV27
J gene: TRBJ2-1

CDR3 DNA: TGTGCCAGCTCACGAGGGGACAGGGTGAGGTTCTTC
CDR3 protein: CASSRGDRVRFF
clone size: -
D gene: TRBD1
V gene: TRBV18
J gene: TRBJ2-1

CDR3 DNA: TGTGCCAGCAGCCGGGAAGAGACCCAGTACTTC
CDR3 protein: CASSREETQYF
clone size: -
D gene: -
V gene: TRBV5-6
J gene: TRBJ2-5

CDR3 DNA: TGCGCCAGCAGCTTGACAGGGGGAGGAAACACCATATATTTT
CDR3 protein: CASSLTGGGNTIYF
clone size: -
D gene: TRBD1
V gene: TRBV5-1
J gene: TRBJ1-3

CDR3 DNA: TGTGCCAGCAGCCTAGGGGTTTCCTACGAGCAGTACTTC
CDR3 protein: CASSLGVSYEQYF
clone size: few
D gene: -
V gene: TRBV11-3
J gene: TRBJ2-7

CDR3 DNA: TGTGCCAGCAGTGAATGGGCAGGGGGCGTTGAAAAACTGTTTTTT
CDR3 protein: CASSEWAGGVEKLFF
clone size: -
D gene: TRBD1
V gene: TRBV6-1
J gene: TRBJ1-4

CDR3 DNA: TGTGCCAGCAGGACCGGGGTAAAGAACACTGAAGCTTTCTTT
CDR3 protein: CASRTGVKNTEAFF
clone size: -
D gene: -
V gene: TRBV27
J gene: TRBJ1-1

CDR3 DNA: TGTGCCAGCAGCAGCCGTATCGGGACAGGGTCCGGCGGGGAGCTGTTTTTT
CDR3 protein: CASSSRIGTGSGGELFF
clone size: -
D gene: TRBD1
V gene: TRBV7-9
J gene: TRBJ2-2

CDR3 DNA: TGCGCCAGCAGCCACCTTAGCGGAGCGAACAATGAGCAGTTCTTC
CDR3 protein: CASSHLSGANNEQFF
clone size: -
D gene: -
V gene: TRBV4-1
J gene: TRBJ2-1

CDR3 DNA: TGTGCCAGCGTAGGGGAGTACCACGAGCAGTACTTC
CDR3 protein: CASVGEYHEQYF
clone size: few
D gene: -
V gene: TRBV27
J gene: TRBJ2-7

CDR3 DNA: TGCGCCAGTTTTTCCGGACTAGCGGGAAACGAGCAGTACTTC
CDR3 protein: CASFSGLAGNEQYF
clone size: -
D gene: TRBD2
V gene: TRBV5-1
J gene: TRBJ2-7

CDR3 DNA: TGTGCCAGCAGGTGGGGTAGCACCGGGGAGCTGTTTTTT
CDR3 protein: CASRWGSTGELFF
clone size: -
D gene: -
V gene: TRBV6-5
J gene: TRBJ2-2

CDR3 DNA: TGTGCCACCAGCTCCCGACAGGGGTATTCACCCCTCCACTTT
CDR3 protein: CATSSRQGYSPLHF
clone size: -
D gene: TRBD1
V gene: TRBV15
J gene: TRBJ1-6

CDR3 DNA: TGCGCCAGTAGCGACAGGGACACTGAAGCTTTCTTT
CDR3 protein: CASSDRDTEAFF
clone size: -
D gene: TRBD1
V gene: TRBV10-2
J gene: TRBJ1-1

CDR3 DNA: TGTGCCAGCAGCCTCCGGACTAGCGGGAGAGGCGCAGATACGCAGTATTTT
CDR3 protein: CASSLRTSGRGADTQYF
clone size: -
D gene: TRBD2
V gene: TRBV11-3
J gene: TRBJ2-3

CDR3 DNA: TGTGCCAGCAGTAAAGACAGGGTTCGGGCTGAAGCTTTCTTT
CDR3 protein: CASSKDRVRAEAFF
clone size: -
D gene: TRBD1
V gene: TRBV2
J gene: TRBJ1-1

CDR3 DNA: TGTGCCAGCAGCCAAGAGGGGGGCACTGAAGCTTTCTTT
CDR3 protein: CASSQEGGTEAFF
clone size: -
D gene: -
V gene: TRBV3-1/TRBV3-2
J gene: TRBJ1-1

CDR3 DNA: TGTGCCAGCAGCCCATCCCCTGCAACTAATGAAAAACTGTTTTTT
CDR3 protein: CASSPSPATNEKLFF
clone size: -
D gene: -
V gene: TRBV7-2
J gene: TRBJ1-4

CDR3 DNA: TGTGCCAGCAGTTTACAGGGCTATGGAGGGCCCCAGCATTTT
CDR3 protein: CASSLQGYGGPQHF
clone size: once
D gene: -
V gene: TRBV2
J gene: TRBJ1-5

CDR3 DNA: TGTGCCAGCAGTATTGGGACAGGGAGGAACACTGAAGCTTTCTTT
CDR3 protein: CASSIGTGRNTEAFF
clone size: once
D gene: TRBD1
V gene: TRBV6-5
J gene: TRBJ1-1

CDR3 DNA: TGTGCCAGCAGCTCAGTCATGAACACTGAAGCTTTCTTT
CDR3 protein: CASSSVMNTEAFF
clone size: -
D gene: -
V gene: TRBV5-4
J gene: TRBJ1-1

CDR3 DNA: TGTGCCAGCAAGGGGAGGACAGGGCTCCAGCATTTT
CDR3 protein: CASKGRTGLQHF
clone size: -
D gene: TRBD1
V gene: TRBV12-3/TRBV12-4
J gene: TRBJ1-5

CDR3 DNA: TGTGCCAGCAGCCGGGACATTGAGGAAAAACTGTTTTTT
CDR3 protein: CASSRDIEEKLFF
clone size: once
D gene: -
V gene: TRBV11-2
J gene: TRBJ1-4

CDR3 DNA: TGCGCCAGCAGCTTTTTAGGGGGCCCCTACGAGCAGTACTTC
CDR3 protein: CASSFLGGPYEQYF
clone size: once
D gene: TRBD1
V gene: TRBV5-1
J gene: TRBJ2-7

CDR3 DNA: TGTGCCAGCAGGCAAAGGGGCCACGAGCAGTACTTC
CDR3 protein: CASRQRGHEQYF
clone size: -
D gene: -
V gene: TRBV12-3/TRBV12-4
J gene: TRBJ2-7

CDR3 DNA: TGTGCCAGCAGGGAAGACGGGGAGCTGTTTTTT
CDR3 protein: CASREDGELFF
clone size: -
D gene: -
V gene: TRBV6-1
J gene: TRBJ2-2

CDR3 DNA: TGTGCCATCGCGGGGACCTACAGGGACGAGCAGTACTTC
CDR3 protein: CAIAGTYRDEQYF
clone size: -
D gene: -
V gene: TRBV10-3
J gene: TRBJ2-7

CDR3 DNA: TGCGCCAGCAGCTTGGCAGGGGTCGGTGAGACCCAGTACTTC
CDR3 protein: CASSLAGVGETQYF
clone size: -
D gene: -
V gene: TRBV5-1
J gene: TRBJ2-5

CDR3 DNA: TGTGCCAGCAGTCTAGCGGGAGGGCCTACAGATACGCAGTATTTT
CDR3 protein: CASSLAGGPTDTQYF
clone size: -
D gene: TRBD2
V gene: TRBV25-1
J gene: TRBJ2-3

CDR3 DNA: TGTGCCACCAGTGAAGGGACGGCGGCCCAGCATTTT
CDR3 protein: CATSEGTAAQHF
clone size: -
D gene: -
V gene: TRBV24-1
J gene: TRBJ1-5

CDR3 DNA: TGTGCCAGCAGTCACGAGGAGTTCGGCTACACCTTC
CDR3 protein: CASSHEEFGYTF
clone size: -
D gene: -
V gene: TRBV12-3/TRBV12-4
J gene: TRBJ1-2

CDR3 DNA: TGTGCCAGCAGTGAACGGGGGGCCCACTACGAGCAGTACTTC
CDR3 protein: CASSERGAHYEQYF
clone size: once
D gene: -
V gene: TRBV25-1
J gene: TRBJ2-7

CDR3 DNA: TGCGCCAGCAGCCAAGGTGTGGTACGCACCTACGAGCAGTACTTC
CDR3 protein: CASSQGVVRTYEQYF
clone size: -
D gene: -
V gene: TRBV4-1
J gene: TRBJ2-7

CDR3 DNA: TGCAGCCTTCGGGGCCCGGAAGATACGCAGTATTTT
CDR3 protein: CSLRGPEDTQYF
clone size: once
D gene: -
V gene: TRBV29-1
J gene: TRBJ2-3

CDR3 DNA: TGTGCCAGCAGGCTTGACAAGAACACTGAAGCTTTCTTT
CDR3 protein: CASRLDKNTEAFF
clone size: -
D gene: -
V gene: TRBV7-3
J gene: TRBJ1-1

CDR3 DNA: TGTGCCAGCAGCTTAGGCGGATTCTACGAGCAGTACTTC
CDR3 protein: CASSLGGFYEQYF
clone size: -
D gene: -
V gene: TRBV11-2
J gene: TRBJ2-7

CDR3 DNA: TGTGCCAGCAGCCACTTTATAGGACGGTACGAGCAGTACTTC
CDR3 protein: CASSHFIGRYEQYF
clone size: few
D gene: -
V gene: TRBV11-2
J gene: TRBJ2-7

CDR3 DNA: TGTGCCAGCAGCCAGGACCCACCCGGACAGGGGGCCAACGTCCTGACTTTC
CDR3 protein: CASSQDPPGQGANVLTF
clone size: -
D gene: -
V gene: TRBV4-2
J gene: TRBJ2-6